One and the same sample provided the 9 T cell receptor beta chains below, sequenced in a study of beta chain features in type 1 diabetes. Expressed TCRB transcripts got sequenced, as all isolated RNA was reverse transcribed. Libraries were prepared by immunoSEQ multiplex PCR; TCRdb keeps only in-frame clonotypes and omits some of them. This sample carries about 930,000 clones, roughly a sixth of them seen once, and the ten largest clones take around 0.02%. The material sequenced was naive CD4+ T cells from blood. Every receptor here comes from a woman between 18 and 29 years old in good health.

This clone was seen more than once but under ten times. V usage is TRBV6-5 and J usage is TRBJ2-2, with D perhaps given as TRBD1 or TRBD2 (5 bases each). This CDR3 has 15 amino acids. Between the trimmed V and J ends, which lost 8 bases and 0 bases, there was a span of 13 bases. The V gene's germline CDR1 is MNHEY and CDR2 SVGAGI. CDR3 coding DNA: TGTGCCAGCTGCCGGGGCTCAGCGAACACCGGGGAGCTGTTTTTT. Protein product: CASCRGSANTGELFF.

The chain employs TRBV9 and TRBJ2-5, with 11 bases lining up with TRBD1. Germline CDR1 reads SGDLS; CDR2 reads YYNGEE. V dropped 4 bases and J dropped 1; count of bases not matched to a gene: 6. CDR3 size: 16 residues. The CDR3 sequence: CASSPRTGGRQETQYF. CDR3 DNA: TGTGCCAGCAGCCCCCGGACAGGGGGCCGCCAAGAGACCCAGTACTTC. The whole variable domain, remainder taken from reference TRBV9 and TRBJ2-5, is DSGVTQTPKHLITATGQRVTLRCSPRSGDLSVYWYQQSLDQGLQFLIQYYNGEERAKGNILERFSAQQFPDLHSELNLSSLELGDSALYFCASSPRTGGRQETQYFGPGTRLLVL.

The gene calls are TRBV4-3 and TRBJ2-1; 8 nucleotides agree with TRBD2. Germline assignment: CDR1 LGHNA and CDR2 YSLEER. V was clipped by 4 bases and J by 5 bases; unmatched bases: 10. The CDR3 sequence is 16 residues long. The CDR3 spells CASSLFRLAGNNEQFF. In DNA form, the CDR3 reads TGCGCCAGCAGCCTCTTTAGGCTAGCGGGTAACAATGAGCAGTTCTTC.

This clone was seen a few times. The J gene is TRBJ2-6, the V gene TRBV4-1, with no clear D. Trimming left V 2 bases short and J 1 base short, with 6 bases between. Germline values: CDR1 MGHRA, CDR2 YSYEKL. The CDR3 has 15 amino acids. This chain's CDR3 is CASSQRVSGANVLTF. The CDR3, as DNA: TGCGCCAGCAGCCAAAGGGTGTCTGGGGCCAACGTCCTGACTTTC.

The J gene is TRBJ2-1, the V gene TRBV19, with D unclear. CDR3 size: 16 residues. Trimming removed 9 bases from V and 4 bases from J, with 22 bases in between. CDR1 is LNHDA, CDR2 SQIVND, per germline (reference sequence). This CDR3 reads CASSRSVAPPYNEQFF. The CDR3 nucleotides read TGTGCCAGCTCCAGATCTGTGGCCCCCCCATACAATGAGCAGTTCTTC.

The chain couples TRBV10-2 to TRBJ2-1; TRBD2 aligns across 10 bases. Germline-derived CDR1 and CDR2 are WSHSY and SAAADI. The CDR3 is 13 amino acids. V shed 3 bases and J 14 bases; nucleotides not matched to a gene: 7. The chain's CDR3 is CASSERAGGDKFF. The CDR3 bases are TGCGCCAGCAGTGAACGAGCGGGAGGGGACAAGTTCTTC.

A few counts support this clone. CDR3 DNA sequence: TGTGCCAGCAGACCCAGGGCTAGCACAGATACGCAGTATTTT. It translates to CASRPRASTDTQYF. This rearrangement joins TRBV2 to TRBJ2-3; possibly TRBD1 for D (5 bases). Trimming took off 6 bases at V and 0 bases at J, with 10 bases between the two ends. The germline V gene encodes CDR1 SNHLY and CDR2 FYNNEI. This CDR3 has 14 amino acids.

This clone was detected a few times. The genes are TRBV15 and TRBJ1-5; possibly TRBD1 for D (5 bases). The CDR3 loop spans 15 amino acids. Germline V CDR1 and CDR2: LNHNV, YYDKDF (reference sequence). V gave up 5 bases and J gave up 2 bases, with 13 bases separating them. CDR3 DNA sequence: TGTGCCACCAGCGGGGGGGTGCATGGCAATCAGCCCCAGCATTTT. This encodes CATSGGVHGNQPQHF.

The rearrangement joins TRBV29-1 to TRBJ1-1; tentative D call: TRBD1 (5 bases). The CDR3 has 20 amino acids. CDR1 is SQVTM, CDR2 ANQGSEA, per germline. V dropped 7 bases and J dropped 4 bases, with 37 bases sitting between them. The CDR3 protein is CSAYGPGEWDSYNPSTEAFF. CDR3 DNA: TGCAGCGCCTACGGGCCGGGGGAATGGGATTCTTACAACCCCTCCACTGAAGCTTTCTTT.